The rows below give T cell receptor beta chains drawn from one sample of a study of blood T cells in healthy people across ages. TCRdb processed the 5' RACE reads anew with MiXCR; each CDR3 protein has one entry. The table has approximately 1.5 million distinct CDR3 sequences, around 35% seen once; the top ten hold approximately 10%. The sequenced material came from blood. These receptors were taken from a woman younger than 45 in good health. CDR3s include the opening cysteine and the closing phenylalanine or tryptophan. Each record gives: J gene, V gene, D gene, clone size, CDR3 protein, CDR3 DNA. D genes are given only for firm matches. Not every row has a clone size; where given, it reads once, few, many or a size class.

j_call: TRBJ2-7; v_call: TRBV7-2; d_call: .; clone_size: .; cdr3_aa: CASSLALGAPYEQYF; cdr3_nt: TGTGCCAGCAGCTTAGCTTTGGGGGCCCCCTACGAGCAGTACTTC
j_call: TRBJ2-1; v_call: TRBV20-1; d_call: TRBD2; clone_size: many; cdr3_aa: CSARLPGGANEQFF; cdr3_nt: TGCAGTGCTAGATTACCGGGGGGGGCCAATGAGCAGTTCTTC
j_call: TRBJ2-3; v_call: TRBV7-2; d_call: .; clone_size: few; cdr3_aa: CASSLHAGLPWDTQYF; cdr3_nt: TGTGCCAGCAGCTTACATGCGGGACTCCCGTGGGATACGCAGTATTTT
j_call: TRBJ2-1; v_call: TRBV29-1; d_call: .; clone_size: .; cdr3_aa: CSVDRTVGSYNEQFF; cdr3_nt: TGCAGCGTTGACCGGACGGTGGGCTCCTACAATGAGCAGTTCTTC
j_call: TRBJ2-1; v_call: TRBV3-1; d_call: .; clone_size: few; cdr3_aa: CASTQKGNEQFF; cdr3_nt: TGTGCCAGCACCCAAAAGGGCAATGAGCAGTTCTTC
j_call: TRBJ2-5; v_call: TRBV7-2; d_call: TRBD1; clone_size: .; cdr3_aa: CAGSLTGGETQYF; cdr3_nt: TGTGCCGGCAGCTTAACAGGGGGAGAGACCCAGTACTTC
j_call: TRBJ1-1; v_call: TRBV29-1; d_call: .; clone_size: .; cdr3_aa: CSVESISRGHTEAFF; cdr3_nt: TGCAGCGTTGAATCAATCAGTAGGGGCCACACTGAGGCTTTCTTT
j_call: TRBJ2-7; v_call: TRBV20-1; d_call: .; clone_size: .; cdr3_aa: CSARGKNGYEQYF; cdr3_nt: TGCAGTGCGAGAGGGAAAAATGGTTACGAGCAGTACTTC
j_call: TRBJ1-1; v_call: TRBV3-1; d_call: TRBD1; clone_size: few; cdr3_aa: CASSQTGQGPAAFF; cdr3_nt: TGTGCCAGCAGCCAAACGGGACAGGGCCCCGCAGCTTTCTTT
j_call: TRBJ2-5; v_call: TRBV7-2; d_call: TRBD1; clone_size: .; cdr3_aa: CASSSDRGRVGTQYF; cdr3_nt: TGTGCCAGCAGCTCGGACAGGGGGCGGGTAGGGACCCAGTACTTC
j_call: TRBJ1-1; v_call: TRBV5-1; d_call: .; clone_size: .; cdr3_aa: CACSPGSGDTEAFF; cdr3_nt: TGCGCCTGCAGCCCGGGGTCGGGGGACACTGAAGCTTTCTTT
j_call: TRBJ2-5; v_call: TRBV12-3/TRBV12-4; d_call: TRBD1; clone_size: .; cdr3_aa: CASSPLGQVKETQYF; cdr3_nt: TGTGCCAGCAGTCCCCTGGGACAGGTGAAAGAGACCCAGTACTTC
j_call: TRBJ2-1; v_call: TRBV7-9; d_call: TRBD2; clone_size: .; cdr3_aa: CASSLELSGVYNKQFF; cdr3_nt: TGTGCCAGCAGCTTAGAGCTTAGCGGGGTATACAATAAGCAGTTCTTC
j_call: TRBJ2-1; v_call: TRBV5-1; d_call: TRBD1; clone_size: .; cdr3_aa: CAGSPTSDRGEYNEQFF; cdr3_nt: TGCGCCGGCAGCCCCACATCGGACAGGGGGGAATACAATGAGCAGTTCTTC
j_call: TRBJ2-1; v_call: TRBV6-6; d_call: .; clone_size: .; cdr3_aa: CASSAAGGDYNEQFF; cdr3_nt: TGTGCCAGCAGTGCGGCTGGCGGAGACTACAATGAGCAGTTCTTC
j_call: TRBJ2-1; v_call: TRBV3-1; d_call: .; clone_size: .; cdr3_aa: CATGGFLAGSYNEQFF; cdr3_nt: TGTGCCACAGGGGGCTTTCTAGCGGGGTCCTACAATGAGCAGTTCTTC
j_call: TRBJ1-1; v_call: TRBV12-3/TRBV12-4; d_call: .; clone_size: .; cdr3_aa: CASSLFSTEAFF; cdr3_nt: TGTGCCAGCAGTTTATTTAGCACTGAAGCTTTCTTT
j_call: TRBJ2-2; v_call: TRBV12-5; d_call: .; clone_size: .; cdr3_aa: CASGLTRPNTGELFF; cdr3_nt: TGTGCTAGTGGTTTGACTCGCCCGAACACCGGGGAGCTGTTTTTT
j_call: TRBJ2-5; v_call: TRBV27; d_call: TRBD1; clone_size: few; cdr3_aa: CASSFRSDRAYQETQYF; cdr3_nt: TGTGCCAGCAGTTTCCGATCGGACAGGGCCTACCAAGAGACCCAGTACTTC
j_call: TRBJ1-2; v_call: TRBV20-1; d_call: TRBD1; clone_size: .; cdr3_aa: CSARQGTVSSYGYTF; cdr3_nt: TGCAGTGCTCGACAGGGGACAGTGAGTTCATACGGCTACACCTTC
j_call: TRBJ2-1; v_call: TRBV6-2/TRBV6-3; d_call: .; clone_size: many; cdr3_aa: CASSPLVEQFF; cdr3_nt: TGTGCCAGCAGCCCTCTTGTTGAGCAGTTCTTC
j_call: TRBJ2-5; v_call: TRBV27; d_call: .; clone_size: few; cdr3_aa: CASSLHYTGHVETQYF; cdr3_nt: TGTGCCAGCAGTCTCCACTACACGGGTCATGTGGAGACCCAGTACTTC
j_call: TRBJ2-7; v_call: TRBV10-1; d_call: TRBD1; clone_size: few; cdr3_aa: CASRGTGGVPPYEQYF; cdr3_nt: TGCGCCAGCAGGGGGACAGGGGGCGTCCCCCCCTACGAGCAGTACTTC
j_call: TRBJ2-6; v_call: TRBV5-1; d_call: TRBD2; clone_size: .; cdr3_aa: CASSLGQRESSGANVLTF; cdr3_nt: TGCGCCAGCAGCTTGGGCCAGCGGGAGTCATCTGGGGCCAACGTCCTGACTTTC
j_call: TRBJ2-7; v_call: TRBV9; d_call: .; clone_size: .; cdr3_aa: CASTGALGAYEQYF; cdr3_nt: TGTGCCAGCACCGGGGCCTTAGGGGCCTACGAGCAGTACTTC
j_call: TRBJ1-6; v_call: TRBV30; d_call: TRBD1; clone_size: .; cdr3_aa: CAWDRANSPLHF; cdr3_nt: TGTGCCTGGGACAGGGCCAATTCACCCCTCCACTTT
j_call: TRBJ1-2; v_call: TRBV5-1; d_call: .; clone_size: few; cdr3_aa: CASSLRQAAHGYTF; cdr3_nt: TGCGCCAGCAGCTTGCGGCAGGCGGCGCATGGCTACACCTTC
j_call: TRBJ2-1; v_call: TRBV30; d_call: .; clone_size: .; cdr3_aa: CAWSVRGLGQFF; cdr3_nt: TGTGCCTGGAGTGTAAGGGGTTTGGGGCAGTTCTTC
j_call: TRBJ1-4; v_call: TRBV20-1; d_call: .; clone_size: few; cdr3_aa: CSASSRVIEKLFF; cdr3_nt: TGCAGTGCTAGCTCCAGGGTAATCGAAAAACTGTTTTTT
j_call: TRBJ2-2; v_call: TRBV4-1; d_call: .; clone_size: few; cdr3_aa: CASSQGGAGTGELFF; cdr3_nt: TGCGCCAGCAGCCAAGGGGGGGCTGGAACCGGGGAGCTGTTTTTT
j_call: TRBJ1-2; v_call: TRBV11-2; d_call: TRBD1; clone_size: once; cdr3_aa: CASRPPGGYGYTF; cdr3_nt: TGTGCCAGCAGACCCCCAGGGGGCTATGGCTACACCTTC
j_call: TRBJ2-1; v_call: TRBV7-9; d_call: TRBD2; clone_size: .; cdr3_aa: CASSLEGLAVHEQFF; cdr3_nt: TGTGCCAGCAGCTTGGAGGGACTAGCGGTCCATGAGCAGTTCTTC
j_call: TRBJ1-2; v_call: TRBV27; d_call: .; clone_size: once; cdr3_aa: CASSYSPPGGFGYTF; cdr3_nt: TGTGCCAGCAGTTATTCCCCCCCCGGGGGCTTTGGCTACACCTTC
j_call: TRBJ1-1; v_call: TRBV15; d_call: .; clone_size: many; cdr3_aa: CATSRAGGGEDEAFF; cdr3_nt: TGTGCCACCAGCAGAGCTGGCGGGGGAGAGGATGAAGCTTTCTTT
j_call: TRBJ2-1; v_call: TRBV6-1; d_call: .; clone_size: .; cdr3_aa: CANTKGGSSYNEQFF; cdr3_nt: TGTGCCAACACAAAGGGGGGGAGCTCCTACAATGAGCAGTTCTTC
j_call: TRBJ1-5; v_call: TRBV30; d_call: .; clone_size: .; cdr3_aa: CAWSVNGPGLGQPQHF; cdr3_nt: TGTGCCTGGAGTGTAAATGGGCCAGGCCTAGGGCAGCCCCAGCATTTT
j_call: TRBJ2-3; v_call: TRBV28; d_call: .; clone_size: few; cdr3_aa: CASREPSYTDTQYF; cdr3_nt: TGTGCCAGCAGGGAACCATCCTACACAGATACGCAGTATTTT
j_call: TRBJ2-2; v_call: TRBV5-1; d_call: .; clone_size: .; cdr3_aa: CASSLAGTSNTGELFF; cdr3_nt: TGCGCCAGCAGCTTGGCCGGGACATCGAACACCGGGGAGCTGTTTTTT
j_call: TRBJ2-1; v_call: TRBV7-8; d_call: .; clone_size: few; cdr3_aa: CASSESQGDEQFF; cdr3_nt: TGTGCCAGCAGCGAAAGCCAGGGTGATGAGCAGTTCTTC
j_call: TRBJ2-5; v_call: TRBV7-9; d_call: TRBD2; clone_size: .; cdr3_aa: CASSLSGRASYNEQYF; cdr3_nt: TGTGCCAGCAGCCTTAGCGGGAGGGCCTCCTACAATGAGCAGTACTTC
j_call: TRBJ2-7; v_call: TRBV5-4; d_call: TRBD1; clone_size: .; cdr3_aa: CASSAGTGNSYEQYF; cdr3_nt: TGTGCCAGCAGCGCCGGGACAGGGAACTCCTACGAGCAGTACTTC
j_call: TRBJ1-5; v_call: TRBV7-9; d_call: .; clone_size: .; cdr3_aa: CASSLAGSANNQPQHF; cdr3_nt: TGTGCCAGCAGCTTAGCGGGGTCAGCTAACAATCAGCCCCAGCATTTT
j_call: TRBJ1-1; v_call: TRBV2; d_call: .; clone_size: few; cdr3_aa: CASKRRAEAFF; cdr3_nt: TGTGCCAGCAAGAGGAGGGCTGAAGCTTTCTTT
j_call: TRBJ2-7; v_call: TRBV27; d_call: TRBD1; clone_size: .; cdr3_aa: CASSPLGTGSSYEQYF; cdr3_nt: TGTGCCAGCAGTCCCCTAGGGACAGGTTCATCCTACGAGCAGTACTTC
j_call: TRBJ1-4; v_call: TRBV12-3/TRBV12-4; d_call: TRBD1; clone_size: .; cdr3_aa: CASSSNRGPNEKLFF; cdr3_nt: TGTGCCAGCAGTTCCAACAGGGGGCCAAATGAAAAACTGTTTTTT
j_call: TRBJ2-6; v_call: TRBV10-3; d_call: .; clone_size: .; cdr3_aa: CAISGEGVGANVPTF; cdr3_nt: TGTGCCATCAGTGGGGAAGGGGTTGGGGCCAACGTCCCGACTTTC
j_call: TRBJ2-7; v_call: TRBV5-6; d_call: .; clone_size: .; cdr3_aa: CASSRAGASYEQYF; cdr3_nt: TGTGCCAGCAGCCGCGCAGGTGCCTCCTACGAGCAGTACTTC
j_call: TRBJ2-1; v_call: TRBV5-1; d_call: .; clone_size: many; cdr3_aa: CASSLGDGARYNEQFF; cdr3_nt: TGCGCCAGCAGCTTGGGAGACGGGGCCCGTTACAATGAGCAGTTCTTC
j_call: TRBJ1-2; v_call: TRBV30; d_call: .; clone_size: few; cdr3_aa: CAWSFGGVGYTF; cdr3_nt: TGTGCCTGGAGTTTTGGAGGGGTTGGCTACACCTTC
j_call: TRBJ1-4; v_call: TRBV15; d_call: .; clone_size: once; cdr3_aa: CATSRDVGGLFF; cdr3_nt: TGTGCCACCAGCAGAGATGTGGGGGGACTGTTTTTT
j_call: TRBJ2-7; v_call: TRBV20-1; d_call: .; clone_size: .; cdr3_aa: CRVAQGAYEQYF; cdr3_nt: TGCAGGGTTGCACAGGGTGCCTACGAGCAGTACTTC
j_call: TRBJ2-5; v_call: TRBV7-2; d_call: TRBD1; clone_size: .; cdr3_aa: CASSFTQGPLQETQYF; cdr3_nt: TGTGCCAGCAGCTTTACACAGGGGCCCCTACAAGAGACCCAGTACTTC
j_call: TRBJ1-2; v_call: TRBV2; d_call: .; clone_size: few; cdr3_aa: CASGPARGKKNGYTF; cdr3_nt: TGTGCCAGCGGCCCCGCGAGGGGGAAGAAGAATGGCTACACCTTC
j_call: TRBJ2-4; v_call: TRBV6-4; d_call: .; clone_size: .; cdr3_aa: CASSDSGNIQYF; cdr3_nt: TGTGCCAGCAGTGACTCAGGAAACATTCAGTACTTC
j_call: TRBJ1-5; v_call: TRBV5-6; d_call: .; clone_size: .; cdr3_aa: CASSVWVGGAILNQPQHF; cdr3_nt: TGTGCCAGCAGCGTATGGGTAGGGGGGGCGATCCTCAATCAGCCCCAGCATTTT
j_call: TRBJ2-3; v_call: TRBV7-2; d_call: .; clone_size: .; cdr3_aa: CASRIYSTDTQYF; cdr3_nt: TGTGCCAGCAGGATCTACAGCACAGATACGCAGTATTTT
j_call: TRBJ1-4; v_call: TRBV20-1; d_call: .; clone_size: .; cdr3_aa: CSALDTLLFF; cdr3_nt: TGCAGTGCCCTCGACACCTTACTGTTTTTT
j_call: TRBJ2-7; v_call: TRBV5-1; d_call: TRBD1; clone_size: many; cdr3_aa: CASSQSTGTGNYEQYF; cdr3_nt: TGCGCCAGCAGCCAGAGCACCGGGACAGGGAACTACGAGCAGTACTTC
j_call: TRBJ2-7; v_call: TRBV12-3/TRBV12-4; d_call: TRBD2; clone_size: few; cdr3_aa: CASSLSGGHYEQYF; cdr3_nt: TGTGCCAGCAGCCTTAGCGGGGGCCACTACGAGCAGTACTTC
j_call: TRBJ1-1; v_call: TRBV5-1; d_call: .; clone_size: many; cdr3_aa: CASSLGGADEAFF; cdr3_nt: TGCGCCAGCAGCTTGGGAGGGGCAGACGAAGCTTTCTTT